This T cell receptor (beta chain) was found in a study of blood T cell repertoires in COVID-19. Across the whole study: Collection of acute and convalescent COVID-19 samples took place in the United States, Italy and Spain.

This clone was observed a single time. The CDR3 spans 18 residues. The V and J ends lost 3 bases and 3 bases, in that order; junction bases with no gene match: 16. Germline assignment: CDR1 SGHTA and CDR2 FQGNSA. Profiling relied on immunoSEQ multiplex PCR, and the TCRdb table lists in-frame clones only, not all of them. Of approximately 220,000 clones in the sample, 86% were seen once. The clonotype comes from a man aged 45-65 years with acute or convalescent COVID-19. The sample was peripheral blood. The genes are TRBV7-2 and TRBJ1-2; 7 nucleotides agree with TRBD1. CDR3 in DNA: TGTGCCAGCAGCTTTCGCCGTATAACCGGGACAGTCGACTATGGCTACACCTTC. This encodes CASSFRRITGTVDYGYTF. Full variable domain (outside the CDR3, taken from reference TRBV7-2 and TRBJ1-2): GAGVSQSPSNKVTEKGKDVELRCDPISGHTALYWYRQSLGQGLEFLIYFQGNSAPDKSGLPSDRFSAERTGGSVSTLTIQRTQQEDSAVYLCASSFRRITGTVDYGYTFGSGTRLTVV.